The clone carrying this TCR beta chain was seen a handful of times. Its matching antigen is unknown. This record belongs to a study of cytomegalovirus exposure and HLA in healthy donors. Broader study findings: Follow-up analysis found HLA locus-dependent TCR association rates, highest for DRB1 and lowest for HLA-C. TCR beta chains numbering some 160 were designated cytomegalovirus-associated.

The CDR3 has 18 amino acids. Trimming took 7 bases from V and 3 from J; bases not matched to a gene: 17. Germline V gene sequence: CDR1 MGHDK, CDR2 SYGVNS. PCR used 60 Vbeta primers and 13 Jbeta primers. The repertoire was sequenced with immunoSEQ multiplex PCR; TCRdb's copy has only in-frame clones and lacks some. The sample carries approximately 110,000 clones, roughly 67% recorded once. The chain combines TRBV25-1 with TRBJ1-3, with 8 bases that match TRBD1. The clonotype comes from a man between 40 and 49 years old in good health and CMV-seronegative. Sequences were obtained from PBMCs. CDR3 sequence reads: CASTIRDRKRFGGNTIYF. The CDR3 bases are TGTGCCAGCACCATTCGGGACAGGAAGCGATTTGGTGGAAACACCATATATTTT. Drawing the rest from reference TRBV25-1 and TRBJ1-3, the complete variable domain is EADIYQTPRYLVIGTGKKITLECSQTMGHDKMYWYQQDPGMELHLIHYSYGVNSTEKGDLSSESTVSRIRTEHFPLTLESARPSHTSQYLCASTIRDRKRFGGNTIYFGEGSWLTVV.